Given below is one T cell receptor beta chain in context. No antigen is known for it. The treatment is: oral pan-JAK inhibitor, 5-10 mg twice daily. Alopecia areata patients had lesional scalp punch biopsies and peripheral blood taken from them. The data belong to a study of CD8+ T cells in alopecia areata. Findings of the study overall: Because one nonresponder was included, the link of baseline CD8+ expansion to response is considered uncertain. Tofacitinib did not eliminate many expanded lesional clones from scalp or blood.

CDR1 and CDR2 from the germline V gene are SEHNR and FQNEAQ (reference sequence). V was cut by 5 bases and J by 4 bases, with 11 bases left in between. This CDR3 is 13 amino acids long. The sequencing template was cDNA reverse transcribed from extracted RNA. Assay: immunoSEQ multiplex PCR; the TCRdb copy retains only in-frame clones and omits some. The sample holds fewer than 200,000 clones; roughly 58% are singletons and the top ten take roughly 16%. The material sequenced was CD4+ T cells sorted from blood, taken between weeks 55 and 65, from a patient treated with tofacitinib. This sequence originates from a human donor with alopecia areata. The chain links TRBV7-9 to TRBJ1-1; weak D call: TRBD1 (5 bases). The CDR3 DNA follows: TGTGCCAGCAGCGAGGGGAGGGCCACTGAAGCTTTCTTT. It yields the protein CASSEGRATEAFF.